These T cell receptor beta chains were read from a single sample in a study of blood T cell repertoires in COVID-19. Clones were sequenced by immunoSEQ multiplex PCR, and TCRdb holds only the in-frame ones, with some missing. The table lists some 270,000 clones, approximately 90% of them singletons. The sample was PBMCs or T cells enriched from blood (not recorded which). These receptors all come from a woman between 25 and 40 years old with acute COVID-19. Both conserved end residues are part of each CDR3. The order of the fields is V gene, J gene, D gene, clone size, CDR3 protein, CDR3 DNA. D genes are given only for firm matches. Where a row states a size, it is once, few, many or the class of an expanded clone; other rows omit it.

TRBV4-2	TRBJ2-1	.	once	CASSQGLEVIEQFF	TGTGCCAGCAGCCAAGGGTTAGAAGTTATTGAGCAGTTCTTC
TRBV18	TRBJ2-7	.	.	CASSPRSAEYEQYF	TGTGCCAGCTCACCGCGTTCAGCGGAATACGAGCAGTACTTC
TRBV6-5	TRBJ2-7	TRBD1	.	CASSYEGGRYEQYF	TGTGCCAGCAGTTATGAAGGGGGCCGCTACGAGCAGTACTTC
TRBV6-2/TRBV6-3	TRBJ2-3	.	.	CASSPVVRNTDTQYF	TGTGCCAGCAGTCCCGTGGTGCGGAACACAGATACGCAGTATTTT
TRBV28	TRBJ2-1	TRBD2	.	CASSPSGRTLYNEQFF	TGTGCCAGCAGTCCTAGCGGGAGGACTCTTTACAATGAGCAGTTCTTC
TRBV11-3	TRBJ2-7	.	.	CASSLAGSYEQYF	TGTGCCAGCAGCTTAGCGGGGTCCTACGAGCAGTACTTC
TRBV28	TRBJ1-4	.	.	CASSLFGGRDEKLFF	TGTGCCAGCAGTTTATTTGGGGGGAGGGATGAAAAACTGTTTTTT
TRBV4-1	TRBJ2-3	TRBD2	.	CASSPGLAGGVDTQYF	TGCGCCAGCAGCCCAGGACTAGCGGGAGGTGTAGATACGCAGTATTTT
TRBV5-4	TRBJ2-2	.	.	CASSLSGKLLTGELFF	TGTGCCAGCAGCTTGTCGGGAAAGCTACTTACCGGGGAGCTGTTTTTT
TRBV30	TRBJ2-7	.	.	CAWSRDNYEQYF	TGTGCCTGGAGCAGGGACAACTACGAGCAGTACTTC
TRBV11-2	TRBJ1-1	.	.	CASSLTGFEAFF	TGTGCCAGCAGCTTAACAGGGTTTGAAGCTTTCTTT
TRBV5-6	TRBJ2-7	TRBD2	once	CASSPSLAGHEQYF	TGTGCCAGCAGCCCCAGCCTAGCGGGGCACGAGCAGTACTTC
TRBV29-1	TRBJ2-7	TRBD1	.	CSVSGTGLYEQYF	TGCAGCGTGTCCGGGACAGGACTCTACGAGCAGTACTTC
TRBV28	TRBJ2-1	TRBD1	.	CASRRRGTSYNEQFF	TGTGCCAGCAGGCGCAGGGGGACCTCCTACAATGAGCAGTTCTTC
TRBV13	TRBJ2-7	TRBD2	once	CASTTSLASSYEQYF	TGTGCCAGCACCACCTCACTAGCGAGCTCCTACGAGCAGTACTTC